This TCR beta chain was retrieved from a study of shared clonotypes between healthy human individuals. Study details: Three plates were used per donor for CD4 naive, three for CD4 memory, two for CD8 naive and one for CD8 memory.

Germline CDR1 MDHEN, CDR2 SYDVKM. This CDR3 region has 13 residues. V lost 2 bases, J lost 5 bases, and 2 bases stayed unmatched. General observations from the study: Relative to their counterparts shared across all four donors, non-shared clonotypes exhibited diminished generation probabilities.

Replicate sorted-subset PCRs were loaded with around 200 ng DNA, tens of thousands of T cell genomes. Assay used: immunoSEQ multiplex PCR; TCRdb lists only in-frame clones, some missing. This table holds more than 1.2 million clones, 97% to 99% found once. Regarding this clone: Its antigen is undetermined.

Donors were healthy HIV-negative adults without recent acute infections or vaccinations. This clonotype was obtained from a young man in good health. V gene TRBV28 combines with J gene TRBJ2-5; 7 positions match TRBD1. The sequencing input was naive CD4+ T cells sorted from blood. Subset noted: CD45RA+ positively selected. This chain's CDR3 is CASSLARGETQYF. The CDR3, as DNA: TGTGCCAGCAGTTTAGCCAGGGGGGAGACCCAGTACTTC.